The text below deals with one TCR beta chain. Its specific antigen is unknown. No qualities accompany the bases; no much larger clone lies one base away. The CDR3 regions of human TCRbeta chains were subjected to immunosequencing. The original pipeline was this. Repertoire TCRs were checked for matches against a reference library of SARS-CoV-2-specific TCRs that had been generated using the MIRA antigen-specificity platform. Breadth meant the fraction of unique TCRs that were SARS-CoV-2-associated, whereas depth meant the fraction of total T cells that were SARS-CoV-2-associated. Using the MIRA data, each spike-specific TCR was mapped to the spike region that the TCR reacts to and placed in a CD4 or CD8 class. Log10-transformed breadth and depth values were compared by one-way ANOVA with Sidak's multiple comparisons tests. Held by TCRdb, this immuneACCESS table contains in-frame sequences only and omits some clones. Under half of the omission traces to an unresolved V gene where checked; the cause of the rest is unknown. V, J and clone size derive from that table, while D and trimming were established from the DNA sequence. In this sample the table shows about 62,000 clones, around 90% of which occur a single time. The ten largest make up approximately 5% of the sample.

According to the study, the label for this sample's time point signals: baseline before first vaccination. The vaccinee samples were drawn from two UK trials, COV001 and COV002, one of which was a single-blind randomized controlled phase 2/3 trial testing AZD1222 (ChAdOx1 nCoV-19) in healthy adults. Trial participant PBMC samples were collected at day 0 and day 28 after the second dose for TCRbeta chain sequencing. The germline V gene supplies CDR1 MNHEY and CDR2 SVGAGI. V loses 9 bases at its end and J loses 3 bases; junction bases beyond the gene matches: 7. The CDR3 goes from the cysteine to the phenylalanine over 14 residues. Here the CDR3 DNA is all that survives: 42 bases in frame from base 1. The sample belongs to a study of T cell responses to AZD1222 COVID-19 vaccine (dated by TCRdb to the early 2020s). Broadly, across the study: Because spike-specific TCR depth and breadth did not differ between the two schedules, AZD1222 recipients who got a second dose at roughly 4 weeks were pooled with those who got a second dose at roughly 12 weeks. TCR sequencing was performed for more than 230 trial participants, of whom about 200 were given two doses of AZD1222 and approximately 26 were given two doses of MenACWY control vaccine. Enrollment into the trials was organized by age into subgroups of 18-55, 56-69 and 70-plus years, and those subgroups contained about 160, 30 and 59 TCR-sequenced participants, respectively.

Broader findings and caveats from the paper: Reportedly, almost half of the unique spike-specific TCRs recognized epitopes lying outside the regions that are mutated in the B.1.351 and B.1.1.7 variants. The 56-69-year group was small, and its depth increase did not reach significance, likely because of low power. Conclusions about previously exposed vaccinees are limited because only a handful of AZD1222 recipients were SARS-CoV-2 seropositive at baseline. Participants were mostly white British and included more females than males, and it was suggested by the authors that clonal diversity may have been underestimated. Because no day 14 peak-response samples were available, the repertoires could be characterized only after the peak T cell response. After two AZD1222 doses, spike-specific TCR breadth and depth were significantly higher than at day 0 and than in MenACWY recipients. The vaccine-associated CD4 TCRs covered the entire spike protein, and the dominant responses fell in regions 160-218 and 743-854.

The clonotype comes from an adult in good health. This sequence uses TRBV6-5 and TRBJ2-1; 8 bases in the junction line up with TRBD1. The specimen comprised peripheral blood, sampled on day 0 of AZD1222 vaccination. The nucleotide sequence reads as follows: TGTGCCAGTACTCCGGGACAGGACTACAATGAGCAGTTCTTC. Its translation reads: CASTPGQDYNEQFF.